Below are 9 T cell receptor beta chains sequenced from a single sample in a study of blood T cell repertoires in COVID-19. Sequenced by immunoSEQ multiplex PCR; TCRdb stores in-frame clones only, minus some. Of about 180,000 clones listed, 70% to 90% are singletons. The specimen sequenced was peripheral blood. The receptors were gathered from a woman under 40 with acute or convalescent COVID-19.

This chain uses TRBV28 with TRBJ1-2; D is unresolved. The CDR3 is made up of 16 amino acids. V was pared by 10 bases and J by 4 bases, with 25 bases between. From germline, CDR1 is MDHEN and CDR2 SYDVKM. CDR3 DNA sequence: TGTGCCACAACCTCCCAGCGGGTAGCTGTTGGCTATGGCTACACCTTC. Protein: CATTSQRVAVGYGYTF.

The rearrangement joins TRBV29-1 to TRBJ1-1, with D maybe TRBD1 (6 bases). Germline lookup yields CDR1 SQVTM and CDR2 ANQGSEA. There are 13 residues in the CDR3. V was shortened by 4 bases and J by 3 bases, with 12 bases between the two germline ends. The CDR3 bases are TGCAGCGTTGCGGGGGGCCTGGACACTGAAGCTTTCTTT. Translated: CSVAGGLDTEAFF.

V and J are TRBV14 and TRBJ1-2; 7 bases fit TRBD1. The V gene end was trimmed by 4 bases and the J gene end by 6 bases; junction bases not matched to a gene: 8. Germline V lookup: CDR1 SGHDN, CDR2 FVKESK. CDR3 size: 14 residues. The CDR3 spells CASSPSWTGHGYTF. The CDR3 DNA reads as TGTGCCAGCAGCCCGTCTTGGACAGGACATGGCTACACCTTC.

The CDR3 protein is CASSSGEGQPQHF. The CDR3 DNA is TGTGCCAGCAGTTCAGGGGAGGGGCAGCCCCAGCATTTT. This chain uses TRBV12-3 or TRBV12-4 with TRBJ1-5; D might be TRBD1 (6 bases). With 4 bases removed from V and 7 bases from J, the gap between germline ends came to 11 bases. The CDR3 is 13 amino acids.

CDR3: CASSSTGAETQYF. The CDR3 DNA is TGTGCCAGCAGTTCGACAGGGGCAGAGACCCAGTACTTC. The chain is built from TRBV12-3 or TRBV12-4 and TRBJ2-5; 8 bases are a match to TRBD1. V dropped 4 bases and J dropped 4; count of bases not matched to a gene: 2. The CDR3 covers 13 residues.

The chain employs TRBV6-5 and TRBJ2-7; TRBD2 aligns across 8 bases. The J segment lost 6 bases and the V segment lost 0 bases, leaving 4 bases of the junction unmatched. The V gene's germline CDR1 is MNHEY and CDR2 SVGAGI. The CDR3 sequence is 14 residues long. CDR3 bases: TGTGCCAGCAGTTACTCGAACAGCGGGAGCGAGCAGTACTTC. Its protein product is CASSYSNSGSEQYF.

The genes are TRBV5-1 and TRBJ2-1; the D is unclear. This CDR3 has 14 residues. Trimming took off 0 bases at V and 9 bases at J, with 13 bases between the two ends. In germline, CDR1 is SGHRS, CDR2 YFSETQ. This CDR3 is CASSLVASDGEQFF. Here the CDR3 DNA reads TGCGCCAGCAGCTTGGTGGCTAGTGACGGTGAGCAGTTCTTC.

This chain uses TRBV19 with TRBJ2-2; no definite D call. Germline lookup yields CDR1 LNHDA and CDR2 SQIVND (reference sequence). V dropped 1 base and J dropped 0 bases, with 6 bases sitting between them. The CDR3 contains 15 residues. CDR3 DNA: TGTGCCAGTAGTATAGCCCCTGCGAACACCGGGGAGCTGTTTTTT. Its translation: CASSIAPANTGELFF.

The J gene is TRBJ1-1, the V gene TRBV6-2 or TRBV6-3; D not certain. The V end was cut by 2 bases, the J end by 1 base, with 5 bases between. The CDR3 has 13 residues. CDR1 and CDR2 from the germline V gene are MNHEY and SVGEGT. The CDR3 DNA is TGTGCCAGCAGTTACCGGAGGAACACTGAAGCTTTCTTT. Translating it yields CASSYRRNTEAFF.